The subject of this entry is one T cell receptor (beta chain). CDR1 and CDR2 from the germline V gene are LGHNT and FRNRAP. V dropped 4 bases and J dropped 4 bases, with 11 bases sitting between them. CDR3 length: 14 amino acids. Some clones are missing from TCRdb's copy, which holds only in-frame ones; the method was immunoSEQ multiplex PCR. This table has 300,000 to 350,000 clones, nearly 90% appearing once. These data belong to a study of blood T cell repertoires in COVID-19. Assignments of participants to cohorts depended upon their own reported clinical history. This sequence was found in a woman between 18 and 30 years old with acute COVID-19. The genes are TRBV12-5 and TRBJ1-3, with D maybe TRBD1 (5 bases). The sequencing sample was made of PBMCs or T cells enriched from blood (not recorded which). In DNA, the CDR3 is TGTGCTAGTGGTTCGGGGGTGGAGGGAAACACCATATATTTT. Translation gives CASGSGVEGNTIYF.